The rows below give T cell receptor beta chains drawn from one sample of a study of blood T cell repertoires in COVID-19. The table came from immunoSEQ multiplex PCR; TCRdb's copy has only in-frame clones and leaves some out. The repertoire holds approximately 82,000 clones, with over 80% as singletons. Sample: peripheral blood. The receptor set was obtained from an older woman with active COVID-19. Both conserved end residues are part of each CDR3. The D gene is left open where the match is weak. A clone size is listed for some rows: how often the clone was seen (once, few, many), or a class if it is expanded.

>.|TRBJ2-7|TRBV19|.
CASSIGQNYEQYF
TGTGCCAGTAGTATAGGGCAGAACTACGAGCAGTACTTC
>.|TRBJ1-2|TRBV7-2|TRBD1
CASSPGGTGGANYGYTF
TGTGCCAGCAGCCCAGGGGGGACAGGGGGCGCAAACTATGGCTACACCTTC
>.|TRBJ1-3|TRBV5-4|.
CASSLGGKGGNTIYF
TGTGCCAGCAGCTTGGGGGGCAAGGGAGGAAACACCATATATTTT
>.|TRBJ2-5|TRBV14|TRBD1
CASSHLQGPQETQYF
TGTGCCAGCAGCCACCTACAGGGGCCCCAAGAGACCCAGTACTTC
>.|TRBJ2-7|TRBV6-5|.
CASRRVVGGSYEQYF
TGTGCCAGCCGGAGGGTTGTGGGAGGCTCCTACGAGCAGTACTTC
>.|TRBJ2-5|TRBV24-1|TRBD2
CATSDQTSGGPQETQYF
TGTGCCACCAGTGACCAGACTAGCGGAGGACCCCAAGAGACCCAGTACTTC
>.|TRBJ2-7|TRBV5-4|.
CASSSRGSSYEQYF
TGTGCCAGCAGCTCCCGTGGTAGCTCCTACGAGCAGTACTTC
>.|TRBJ1-2|TRBV3-1/TRBV3-2|TRBD1
CASGQGAKYGYTF
TGTGCCAGCGGACAGGGGGCAAAGTATGGCTACACCTTC
>.|TRBJ1-5|TRBV15|.
CATSRESSAGNQPQHF
TGTGCCACCAGCAGAGAGTCCAGCGCGGGCAATCAGCCCCAGCATTTT
>.|TRBJ1-1|TRBV5-6|.
CASSLGPGVFNTEAFF
TGTGCCAGCAGCTTGGGGCCAGGGGTATTTAACACTGAAGCTTTCTTT
>.|TRBJ2-7|TRBV6-6|TRBD2
CASSPTGGPSYEQYF
TGTGCCAGCAGTCCGACGGGGGGGCCTTCCTACGAGCAGTACTTC
>.|TRBJ1-4|TRBV14|.
CASSQSGTYRERLFF
TGTGCCAGCAGCCAGTCCGGGACATATAGGGAAAGACTGTTTTTT
>.|TRBJ2-2|TRBV5-8|.
CASTWGRNTGELFF
TGTGCCAGCACGTGGGGCCGCAACACCGGGGAGCTGTTTTTT
>.|TRBJ1-1|TRBV28|.
CASTYRGTEAFF
TGTGCCAGCACCTACCGTGGCACTGAAGCTTTCTTT
>.|TRBJ2-3|TRBV24-1|TRBD2
CATRSSGGTDTQYF
TGTGCCACCAGGTCTAGCGGGGGGACAGATACGCAGTATTTT
>.|TRBJ1-3|TRBV15|.
CATSPRRTASSGNTIYF
TGTGCCACCAGCCCCCGAAGGACAGCCTCCTCTGGAAACACCATATATTTT
>.|TRBJ2-3|TRBV29-1|.
CSVEMGPDTQYF
TGCAGCGTTGAAATGGGGCCAGATACGCAGTATTTT
>.|TRBJ1-1|TRBV6-1|TRBD1
CASSENRRGTGAFF
TGTGCCAGCAGTGAAAATCGTAGGGGGACAGGAGCTTTCTTT
>once|TRBJ2-5|TRBV6-6|.
CASNAGLQETQYF
TGTGCCAGCAATGCGGGGCTCCAAGAGACCCAGTACTTC
>.|TRBJ1-3|TRBV7-9|TRBD1
CASSLELGRTGSSGNTIYF
TGTGCCAGCAGCCTCGAACTCGGGCGGACAGGGAGCTCTGGAAACACCATATATTTT
>.|TRBJ1-2|TRBV14|TRBD1
CASSQEATGATF
TGTGCCAGCAGCCAAGAGGCGACAGGGGCTACCTTC
>few|TRBJ1-1|TRBV6-2/TRBV6-3|.
CASSPWLRADTEAFF
TGTGCCAGCAGTCCATGGCTTCGCGCGGACACTGAAGCTTTCTTT
>once|TRBJ1-5|TRBV2|TRBD1
CASSGDRGNQPQHF
TGTGCCAGCAGCGGGGACAGGGGAAATCAGCCCCAGCATTTT
>.|TRBJ1-3|TRBV11-2|TRBD1
CASSLADRGTGNTIYF
TGTGCCAGCAGCTTAGCGGACAGGGGAACTGGAAACACCATATATTTT
>.|TRBJ1-1|TRBV5-1|.
CASNLAGAGEAFF
TGCGCCAGCAACCTCGCGGGGGCGGGTGAAGCTTTCTTT
>.|TRBJ1-1|TRBV6-2/TRBV6-3|.
CASSYGGAVYTEAFF
TGTGCCAGCAGTTACGGGGGGGCTGTTTACACTGAAGCTTTCTTT
>.|TRBJ2-1|TRBV7-2|.
CASSLESPPTGFF
TGTGCCAGCAGCTTAGAGTCCCCCCCCACAGGGTTCTTC
>.|TRBJ1-4|TRBV9|.
CASSGQTSTNEKLFF
TGTGCCAGCAGCGGACAGACTTCAACTAATGAAAAACTGTTTTTT
>.|TRBJ1-5|TRBV28|.
CASRGSYNQPQHF
TGTGCCAGCAGGGGGAGCTACAATCAGCCCCAGCATTTT
>.|TRBJ1-6|TRBV5-1|TRBD1
CASSRDRGDNSPLHF
TGCGCCAGCAGCCGGGACAGGGGGGATAATTCACCCCTCCACTTT
>.|TRBJ2-1|TRBV24-1|.
CATSDWASTNEQFF
TGTGCCACCAGTGATTGGGCTAGCACCAATGAGCAGTTCTTC
>.|TRBJ1-1|TRBV11-2|.
CASSLSGTVNTEAFF
TGTGCCAGCAGCTTATCCGGGACTGTGAACACTGAAGCTTTCTTT
>.|TRBJ2-7|TRBV28|TRBD1
CASRPPGQGRNEQYF
TGTGCCAGCAGGCCTCCGGGACAGGGTAGAAACGAGCAGTACTTC
>.|TRBJ2-5|TRBV28|.
CASSLPQTRETQYF
TGTGCCAGCAGTTTACCCCAGACCAGGGAGACCCAGTACTTC
>.|TRBJ2-1|TRBV10-3|TRBD2
CAISESGGAPLYNEQFF
TGTGCCATCAGTGAAAGCGGGGGGGCCCCTTTGTACAATGAGCAGTTCTTC
>.|TRBJ2-1|TRBV28|TRBD2
CASSSGLADKFF
TGTGCCAGCAGTTCGGGACTAGCGGACAAGTTCTTC
>.|TRBJ1-5|TRBV2|.
CASSPHQNTGYNQPQHF
TGTGCCAGCAGCCCCCACCAAAACACAGGGTACAATCAGCCCCAGCATTTT
>.|TRBJ2-7|TRBV6-1|.
CASNPGRANSYEQYF
TGTGCCAGCAACCCTGGGCGGGCAAATTCCTACGAGCAGTACTTC
>.|TRBJ1-2|TRBV10-3|.
CATALLPGGYTF
TGTGCCACCGCATTACTTCCGGGGGGCTACACCTTC
>.|TRBJ2-2|TRBV6-1|TRBD1
CASSEGQGPGELFF
TGTGCCAGCAGTGAAGGACAGGGGCCCGGGGAGCTGTTTTTT
>.|TRBJ1-2|TRBV19|.
CASSIQGNYGYTF
TGTGCCAGTAGTATCCAGGGAAACTATGGCTACACCTTC
>.|TRBJ1-2|TRBV11-3|.
CASSFQQGTYGYTF
TGTGCCAGCAGCTTCCAGCAGGGAACGTATGGCTACACCTTC
>.|TRBJ2-5|TRBV30|.
CAWSRRETQYF
TGTGCCTGGAGCCGGAGGGAGACCCAGTACTTC